The rows below give T cell receptor beta chains drawn from one sample of a study of cytomegalovirus exposure and HLA in healthy donors. Only in-frame clones appear in the TCRdb table, and some are missing; sequencing was by immunoSEQ multiplex PCR. The sample has approximately 260,000 clones, 80% to 95% seen once. The specimen sequenced was PBMCs. All receptors come from a girl aged 2-10 years in good health and CMV-seronegative. CDR3s include the opening cysteine and the closing phenylalanine or tryptophan. Fields, in order: V gene, D gene, clone size, J gene, CDR3 DNA, CDR3 protein. D genes are given only for firm matches. Where a row states a size, it is once, few, many or the class of an expanded clone; other rows omit it.

V gene: TRBV5-4; D gene: NA; clone size: NA; J gene: TRBJ1-1; CDR3 DNA: TGTGCCAGCAGCTTGGCGGGGGGGCGAGGAGGCACTGAAGCTTTCTTT; CDR3 protein: CASSLAGGRGGTEAFF
V gene: TRBV27; D gene: TRBD1; clone size: once; J gene: TRBJ1-6; CDR3 DNA: TGTGCCAGCAGTTACAGGGGGGATAATTCACCCCTCCACTTT; CDR3 protein: CASSYRGDNSPLHF
V gene: TRBV5-1; D gene: TRBD1; clone size: once; J gene: TRBJ1-1; CDR3 DNA: TGCGCCAGCAGCCCAGGGACAGCCAACACTGAAGCTTTCTTT; CDR3 protein: CASSPGTANTEAFF
V gene: TRBV19; D gene: TRBD1; clone size: NA; J gene: TRBJ1-1; CDR3 DNA: TGTGCCAGTATCAACCTCGGACAGGTAAACACTGAAGCTTTCTTT; CDR3 protein: CASINLGQVNTEAFF
V gene: TRBV25-1; D gene: TRBD2; clone size: NA; J gene: TRBJ2-1; CDR3 DNA: TGTGCCAGCAGTGCTGGTACTAGCGGGAGTAGTGAGCAGTTCTTC; CDR3 protein: CASSAGTSGSSEQFF
V gene: TRBV7-6; D gene: TRBD2; clone size: NA; J gene: TRBJ2-1; CDR3 DNA: TGTGCCAGCAGCTTCACTAGCGCAGAGATATACAATGAGCAGTTCTTC; CDR3 protein: CASSFTSAEIYNEQFF
V gene: TRBV27; D gene: TRBD1; clone size: NA; J gene: TRBJ2-7; CDR3 DNA: TGTGCCAGCAGTCAGGGACAGTTTTACGAGCAGTACTTC; CDR3 protein: CASSQGQFYEQYF
V gene: TRBV19; D gene: TRBD1; clone size: NA; J gene: TRBJ1-6; CDR3 DNA: TGTGCCAGTACCAAGACAGGGATCACCTATAATTCACCCCTCCACTTT; CDR3 protein: CASTKTGITYNSPLHF
V gene: TRBV4-1; D gene: NA; clone size: NA; J gene: TRBJ1-5; CDR3 DNA: TGCGCCAGCAGCCAAATCCCGGCAGGACAGCCCCAGCATTTT; CDR3 protein: CASSQIPAGQPQHF
V gene: TRBV19; D gene: TRBD1; clone size: NA; J gene: TRBJ2-7; CDR3 DNA: TGTGCCAGTAGTATAGCCCTGGGGACAGACTACGAGCAGTACTTC; CDR3 protein: CASSIALGTDYEQYF
V gene: TRBV30; D gene: TRBD2; clone size: NA; J gene: TRBJ2-1; CDR3 DNA: TGTGCCTGGAGATCTAGCGGGGGGTACAATGAGCAGTTCTTC; CDR3 protein: CAWRSSGGYNEQFF
V gene: TRBV5-6; D gene: NA; clone size: NA; J gene: TRBJ1-1; CDR3 DNA: TGTGCCAGCAGCGTCTCGGGTGGGAACACTGAAGCTTTCTTT; CDR3 protein: CASSVSGGNTEAFF
V gene: TRBV6-1; D gene: NA; clone size: NA; J gene: TRBJ1-4; CDR3 DNA: TGTGCCAGCAGTGAAGCGTGGGCGTTCGCTGAAAAACTGTTTTTT; CDR3 protein: CASSEAWAFAEKLFF
V gene: TRBV5-4; D gene: NA; clone size: NA; J gene: TRBJ2-7; CDR3 DNA: TGTGCCAGCAGCCTCGACTTGTCCTACGAGCAGTACTTC; CDR3 protein: CASSLDLSYEQYF
V gene: TRBV28; D gene: TRBD1; clone size: NA; J gene: TRBJ1-6; CDR3 DNA: TGTGCCAGCAACTGGGGCGCCGCAGGGGGCTATAATTCACCCCTCCACTTT; CDR3 protein: CASNWGAAGGYNSPLHF
V gene: TRBV27; D gene: TRBD2; clone size: NA; J gene: TRBJ2-3; CDR3 DNA: TGTGCCAGCAGTTTCCAGCCCAGCGGGGGGCAGGCAGATACGCAGTATTTT; CDR3 protein: CASSFQPSGGQADTQYF
V gene: TRBV10-1; D gene: NA; clone size: few; J gene: TRBJ2-5; CDR3 DNA: TGCGCCAGCAGTGAACACATCCAAGAGACCCAGTACTTC; CDR3 protein: CASSEHIQETQYF
V gene: TRBV19; D gene: NA; clone size: NA; J gene: TRBJ1-5; CDR3 DNA: TGTGCCAGTAGTGCAGAGGGACTTCCTAATCAGCCCCAGCATTTT; CDR3 protein: CASSAEGLPNQPQHF
V gene: TRBV7-9; D gene: TRBD2; clone size: NA; J gene: TRBJ2-3; CDR3 DNA: TGTGCCAGCAGTTTCGGACTAGCGGGAGGGTGGGCAGATACGCAGTATTTT; CDR3 protein: CASSFGLAGGWADTQYF
V gene: TRBV19; D gene: TRBD2; clone size: NA; J gene: TRBJ2-7; CDR3 DNA: TGTGCCAGTAGCCCTTCACTAGCGGGAGCGCTCGAGCAGTACTTC; CDR3 protein: CASSPSLAGALEQYF
V gene: TRBV6-1; D gene: NA; clone size: NA; J gene: TRBJ2-1; CDR3 DNA: TGTGCCAGCTCCAGGGCAGTACAAAACAATGAGCAGTTCTTC; CDR3 protein: CASSRAVQNNEQFF
V gene: TRBV7-2; D gene: TRBD2; clone size: once; J gene: TRBJ2-1; CDR3 DNA: TGTGCCAGCAGCCTACTAGCGGGAGGGCCCTCAAAGCGTAAGGATGAGCAGTTCTTC; CDR3 protein: CASSLLAGGPSKRKDEQFF
V gene: TRBV19; D gene: NA; clone size: NA; J gene: TRBJ1-5; CDR3 DNA: TGTGCCAGTAGTATATGGGGAGGGTCGGACAATCAGCCCCAGCATTTT; CDR3 protein: CASSIWGGSDNQPQHF
V gene: TRBV4-2; D gene: TRBD1; clone size: NA; J gene: TRBJ1-6; CDR3 DNA: TGTGCCAGCAGCGCAGGGGAGCAGGGGGGCAATTCACCCCTCCACTTT; CDR3 protein: CASSAGEQGGNSPLHF
V gene: TRBV28; D gene: TRBD1; clone size: NA; J gene: TRBJ1-1; CDR3 DNA: TGTGCCAGCAGTTTAATGGTCAGGGGGTTAGGTGAAGCTTTCTTT; CDR3 protein: CASSLMVRGLGEAFF
V gene: TRBV4-2; D gene: NA; clone size: NA; J gene: TRBJ2-1; CDR3 DNA: TGTGCCAGTGAAAACGCGGGGAGCCGGCACGACAATGAGCAGTTCTTC; CDR3 protein: CASENAGSRHDNEQFF
V gene: TRBV25-1; D gene: TRBD1; clone size: NA; J gene: TRBJ1-3; CDR3 DNA: TGTGCCAGCAGCGGTCGGGGACAGCTGGACACCATATATTTT; CDR3 protein: CASSGRGQLDTIYF
V gene: TRBV6-5; D gene: NA; clone size: NA; J gene: TRBJ2-7; CDR3 DNA: TGTGCCAGCCGGGACACCGACTACGAGCAGTACTTC; CDR3 protein: CASRDTDYEQYF
V gene: TRBV28; D gene: NA; clone size: NA; J gene: TRBJ1-2; CDR3 DNA: TGTGCCAGCAGTCCCATAACAGGGACCCTTATGAATGGCTACACCTTC; CDR3 protein: CASSPITGTLMNGYTF
V gene: TRBV27; D gene: NA; clone size: once; J gene: TRBJ2-1; CDR3 DNA: TGTGCCAGCAGTCCCCACGGGAAGAGCTCCTACAATGAGCAGTTCTTC; CDR3 protein: CASSPHGKSSYNEQFF
V gene: TRBV10-2; D gene: TRBD1; clone size: NA; J gene: TRBJ2-7; CDR3 DNA: TGCGCCAGCAGTGGGACGCTTCCGAGACAGGGGAGAGTAGCTTACGAGCAGTACTTC; CDR3 protein: CASSGTLPRQGRVAYEQYF
V gene: TRBV10-1; D gene: NA; clone size: NA; J gene: TRBJ2-7; CDR3 DNA: TGCGCCAGCAGTCCGGGGTCTGGCGAGCAGTACTTC; CDR3 protein: CASSPGSGEQYF
V gene: TRBV10-3; D gene: TRBD2; clone size: NA; J gene: TRBJ2-3; CDR3 DNA: TGTGTCATCAGTGGGCTAGCGGGAAGCACAGATACGCAGTATTTT; CDR3 protein: CVISGLAGSTDTQYF
V gene: TRBV28; D gene: NA; clone size: NA; J gene: TRBJ1-6; CDR3 DNA: TGTGCCAGCAGTCCGGGACAAAACTCACCCCTCCACTTT; CDR3 protein: CASSPGQNSPLHF
V gene: TRBV9; D gene: NA; clone size: NA; J gene: TRBJ1-3; CDR3 DNA: TGTGCCAGCAGCCCGGACAGTCAATCTGGAAACACCATATATTTT; CDR3 protein: CASSPDSQSGNTIYF
V gene: TRBV7-8; D gene: TRBD2; clone size: NA; J gene: TRBJ2-1; CDR3 DNA: TGTGCCAGCAGCGCCTCCGGGAACAAGTTAGCGGGAGCGGGTTACAATGAGCAGTTCTTC; CDR3 protein: CASSASGNKLAGAGYNEQFF
V gene: TRBV11-2; D gene: NA; clone size: NA; J gene: TRBJ1-1; CDR3 DNA: TGTGCCAGCAGCCCCATTGTTGAAGCTTTCTTT; CDR3 protein: CASSPIVEAFF
V gene: TRBV6-6; D gene: TRBD2; clone size: NA; J gene: TRBJ2-1; CDR3 DNA: TGTGCCAGCAGTTACTTAGTGGGGGGGGAGCAGTTCTTC; CDR3 protein: CASSYLVGGEQFF
V gene: TRBV10-1; D gene: TRBD1; clone size: NA; J gene: TRBJ2-7; CDR3 DNA: TGCGCCAGTCAGGACAGGGCTACCTACGAGCAGTACTTC; CDR3 protein: CASQDRATYEQYF
V gene: TRBV19; D gene: NA; clone size: NA; J gene: TRBJ2-1; CDR3 DNA: TGTGCCAGTAGTATTCGATTTAGCTCCTACAATGAGCAGTTCTTC; CDR3 protein: CASSIRFSSYNEQFF
V gene: TRBV5-4; D gene: NA; clone size: NA; J gene: TRBJ1-1; CDR3 DNA: TGTGCCAGCAGCCCTGAAACAGGGAGGAACACTGAAGCTTTCTTT; CDR3 protein: CASSPETGRNTEAFF
V gene: TRBV4-1; D gene: NA; clone size: NA; J gene: TRBJ2-3; CDR3 DNA: TGCGCCAGCAGCCGCCTCAAGGACAGTCCCTCTAGCACAGATACGCAGTATTTT; CDR3 protein: CASSRLKDSPSSTDTQYF
V gene: TRBV5-4; D gene: TRBD2; clone size: NA; J gene: TRBJ2-1; CDR3 DNA: TGTGCCAGCAGCCTTGGGACTAGCGGGAGGGCCAGAAATGAGCAGTTCTTC; CDR3 protein: CASSLGTSGRARNEQFF
V gene: TRBV2; D gene: NA; clone size: NA; J gene: TRBJ1-5; CDR3 DNA: TGTGCCAGTGGGGCGGGGACCGGGTCGAATCAGCCCCAGCATTTT; CDR3 protein: CASGAGTGSNQPQHF
V gene: TRBV27; D gene: NA; clone size: NA; J gene: TRBJ1-2; CDR3 DNA: TGTGCCAGCAGTTTTGGCAGGGGCTATGGCTACACCTTC; CDR3 protein: CASSFGRGYGYTF
V gene: TRBV19; D gene: TRBD2; clone size: NA; J gene: TRBJ2-1; CDR3 DNA: TGTGCCAGTAGTTTGGGACTAGCGGTCTCCTACAATGAGCAGTTCTTC; CDR3 protein: CASSLGLAVSYNEQFF
V gene: TRBV6-5; D gene: TRBD2; clone size: NA; J gene: TRBJ2-3; CDR3 DNA: TGTGCCAGCAGTTACGGACTAGCGGGGGGGCCAGATACGCAGTATTTT; CDR3 protein: CASSYGLAGGPDTQYF
V gene: TRBV5-1; D gene: TRBD1; clone size: NA; J gene: TRBJ1-1; CDR3 DNA: TGCGCCAGCAGCCCACAGGATACAGGGGGCGCTTTCTTT; CDR3 protein: CASSPQDTGGAFF